These 26 T cell receptor beta chains share one sample of origin, sequenced in a study of T-cell reconstitution after alpha-beta-depleted transplantation in children. For TCRbeta, the library was prepared with unique molecular identifiers. TCRdb recomputed calls from the PCR reads with MiXCR, one row per CDR3 protein. Among approximately 110,000 distinct CDR3 sequences listed, over 9% were seen once. The sequencing used PBMCs, collected before TCRalphabeta/CD19-depleted stem cell transplant. The receptor source for this set is a boy aged 2 to 9 with acute lymphoblastic leukemia, due to receive a stem cell transplant.

This clonotype was counted at least ten times. The genes are TRBV6-1 and TRBJ2-3, with 11 bases matching TRBD2. Germline assignment: CDR1 MNHNS and CDR2 SASEGT. V was clipped by 6 bases and J by 4 bases; unmatched bases: 12. The CDR3 runs to 17 residues. Here the CDR3 DNA reads TGTGCCAGCAGGGATCCGCTAGCGGGAGGAGGCGCAGATACGCAGTATTTT. Its translation: CASRDPLAGGGADTQYF.

This clonotype has a handful of counts. This rearrangement joins TRBV14 to TRBJ2-5, with D tentatively TRBD2 (5 bases). CDR1 and CDR2 (germline): SGHDN, FVKESK. V was shortened by 2 bases and J by 5 bases, with 9 bases between the two germline ends. The CDR3 contains 13 residues. CDR3 DNA sequence: TGTGCCAGCAGCCAAAATAGAGGGGAGACCCAGTACTTC. It encodes CASSQNRGETQYF.

This clonotype was detected ten times or more. This chain links TRBV5-1 with TRBJ1-1, with 7 bases fitting TRBD1. After removal of 4 bases from V and 3 bases from J, the junction contained 9 bases not matched to a gene. Germline CDR1 SGHRS, CDR2 YFSETQ. This CDR3 spans 15 amino acids. The DNA of the CDR3 is TGCGCCAGCAGCGCAGGGGGGACGCCTTACACTGAAGCTTTCTTT. It is translated as CASSAGGTPYTEAFF.

The chain couples TRBV27 to TRBJ1-1; D remains ambiguous. V was shortened by 7 bases and J by 0 bases, with 9 bases between the two germline ends. The CDR3 sequence is 13 residues long. Per germline, CDR1 MNHEY and CDR2 SMNVEV (reference sequence). This chain's CDR3 is CASKKYVNTEAFF. CDR3 sequence (DNA): TGTGCCAGCAAAAAGTACGTGAACACTGAAGCTTTCTTT.

This clonotype showed up many times. The J gene is TRBJ2-2, the V gene TRBV5-1, with TRBD1 matching over 7 bases. The CDR3 has 15 residues. Unmatched junction bases numbered 10, after V lost 4 bases and J lost 7 bases. CDR1 is SGHRS, CDR2 YFSETQ, per germline. CDR3 sequence (DNA): TGCGCCAGCAGCCCCACAGGGGCCTGGGGCGGGGAGCTGTTTTTT. This codes for CASSPTGAWGGELFF.

Note on this clonotype: Here the CDR3 omits its conserved ending phenylalanine or tryptophan, so a read error is the likely source. This sequence joins TRBV6-6 and TRBJ2-7; D is uncertain. The CDR3 contains 12 residues. V was trimmed by 5 bases and J by 4 bases, leaving 9 bases between them. The germline CDR1 and CDR2 sequences are MNHNY and SVGAGI (reference sequence). The CDR3 DNA sequence: TGTGCCAGCAGTCCTGGCTCTTACGAGCAGTACCTC. The encoded protein is CASSPGSYEQYL.

In this sample, this clonotype turned up a few times. This chain joins TRBV7-6 and TRBJ2-3, with 12 bases aligning to TRBD2. Looked up from germline, CDR1 is SGHVS and CDR2 is FNYEAQ. The length of the CDR3 is 16 residues. V was pared by 6 bases and J by 3 bases, with 7 bases of the junction left unmatched. The CDR3 nucleotides read TGTGCCAGCAGTGGGGCTAGCGGGAGGGCGACAGATACGCAGTATTTT. This codes for CASSGASGRATDTQYF.

In its sample, this clonotype was seen a few times. The J gene is TRBJ2-1, the V gene TRBV4-1; D is undetermined. Trimming cost V 0 bases and J 4 bases, with 19 bases left between them. The CDR3 length is 18 residues. Germline V gene data show CDR1 as MGHRA and CDR2 as YSYEKL. DNA for the CDR3: TGCGCCAGCAGCCAAGACCCCCAGCGCCCCCACGAATACAATGAGCAGTTCTTC. This sequence encodes CASSQDPQRPHEYNEQFF.

This clonotype was recorded a few times. The V gene is TRBV21-1, the J gene TRBJ2-7; the table's D call of TRBD1 was not tested on the DNA. TRBV21-1 is flagged as a pseudogene. The CDR3 spans 18 residues. In nucleotides, the CDR3 is TGTGCCAGCAGCAAAACCGCCGACAGGGAACCCCTTACCTACGAGCAGTACTTC. This sequence encodes CASSKTADREPLTYEQYF.

This clonotype turned up a few times. The V gene is TRBV27, the J gene TRBJ2-1; D is uncertain. Germline V gene data show CDR1 as MNHEY and CDR2 as SMNVEV (reference sequence). V lost 7 bases and J lost 3, with 4 bases in between. This CDR3 comprises 11 residues. The CDR3 sequence: CASTGYNEQFF. Written as DNA, the CDR3 is TGTGCCAGCACCGGCTACAATGAGCAGTTCTTC.

The chain couples TRBV2 to TRBJ1-4; TRBD1 matches at 8 bases. CDR3 length: 18 residues. The germline CDR1 and CDR2 sequences are SNHLY and FYNNEI. V was pared by 6 bases and J by 2 bases, with 14 bases of the junction left unmatched. CDR3 residues: CASRDRVRGVTTNEKLFF. The DNA for the CDR3 is TGTGCCAGCAGGGACAGGGTACGGGGTGTAACTACTAATGAAAAACTGTTTTTT.

A few counts support this clonotype. The chain is built from TRBV18 and TRBJ1-2, with 7 bases identical to TRBD1. Per germline, CDR1 KGHSH and CDR2 LQKENI. The length of the CDR3 is 15 residues. V shed 3 bases and J 6 bases; nucleotides not matched to a gene: 10. CDR3 bases: TGTGCCAGCTCACCGAGACAGGGCGATAGCCATGGCTACACCTTC. It is translated as CASSPRQGDSHGYTF.

This clonotype was observed many times. V usage is TRBV20-1 and J usage is TRBJ2-1, with 13 bases lining up with TRBD2. CDR1 DFQATT and CDR2 SNEGSKA come from the germline V gene (reference sequence). J lost 5 bases, V lost 2 bases, and 3 bases had no gene match. The CDR3 covers 15 residues. CDR3 nucleotides: TGCAGTGCTAGACGGACTAGCGGGAGAAACAATGAGCAGTTCTTC. It encodes CSARRTSGRNNEQFF.

This clonotype was recorded a few times. The chain uses TRBV5-1 and TRBJ1-2, with TRBD1 as a possible D gene (5 bases). The germline CDR1 and CDR2 sequences are SGHRS and YFSETQ. The CDR3 extends over 15 amino acids. Trimming removed 4 bases from V and 4 bases from J, with 17 bases in between. The CDR3 bases are TGCGCCAGCAGCGCAGGACACTGGGCTAGCTATGGCTACACCTTC. This codes for CASSAGHWASYGYTF. Drawing the rest from reference TRBV5-1 and TRBJ1-2, the complete variable domain is KAGVTQTPRYLIKTRGQQVTLSCSPISGHRSVSWYQQTPGQGLQFLFEYFSETQRNKGNFPGRFSGRQFSNSRSEMNVSTLELGDSALYLCASSAGHWASYGYTFGSGTRLTVV.

The rearrangement links TRBV4-2 to TRBJ2-1; 11 positions match TRBD2. The V gene end was trimmed by 4 bases and the J gene end by 8 bases; junction bases not matched to a gene: 10. From germline, CDR1 is LGHNA and CDR2 YNFKEQ. This CDR3 has 16 residues. In nucleotides, the CDR3 is TGTGCCAGCAGCCTAACCTTAGCGGGAGGGGTCGATGAGCAGTTCTTC. Translated: CASSLTLAGGVDEQFF.

This clonotype appeared once. A much larger clone lies a single base off, so this may be a read error. The chain links TRBV27 to TRBJ2-5, with 8 bases aligning to TRBD2. Germline-derived CDR1 and CDR2 are MNHEY and SMNVEV (reference sequence). Germline trimming cut 3 bases from V and 7 bases from J; bases unmatched to any gene: 10. The CDR3 loop spans 15 amino acids. CDR3 residues: CASSFITSGLGTQYF. The CDR3 coding sequence is TGTGCCAGCAGTTTTATTACTAGCGGTCTAGGGACCCAGTACTTC.

J is TRBJ2-3 and V is TRBV18, with D tentatively TRBD1 (5 bases). The CDR3 loop spans 13 amino acids. CDR1 and CDR2 from the germline V gene are KGHSH and LQKENI. V gave up 3 bases and J gave up 6 bases, with 10 bases separating them. In DNA form, the CDR3 reads TGTGCCAGCTCACCCCGGACAACGGATACGCAGTATTTT. It is translated as CASSPRTTDTQYF. The full variable domain, in which reference TRBV18 and TRBJ2-3 provide the parts outside the CDR3, is NAGVMQNPRHLVRRRGQEARLRCSPMKGHSHVYWYRQLPEEGLKFMVYLQKENIIDESGMPKERFSAEFPKEGPSILRIQQVVRGDSAAYFCASSPRTTDTQYFGPGTRLTVL.

V is TRBV7-9 and J is TRBJ1-1, with 8 bases that match TRBD1. The germline V gene encodes CDR1 SEHNR and CDR2 FQNEAQ (reference sequence). V lost 5 bases, J lost 0 bases, and 14 bases stayed unmatched. The CDR3 covers 18 residues. CDR3 in DNA: TGTGCCAGCAGCCTAATACAGGGGGAAAGGTGGGTGAACACTGAAGCTTTCTTT. The encoded protein is CASSLIQGERWVNTEAFF.

This clonotype occurred many times. The V gene is TRBV25-1, the J gene TRBJ2-7; D possibly uses TRBD1 or TRBD2 (6 bases each). CDR1 and CDR2 (germline): MGHDK, SYGVNS. The CDR3 totals 14 residues. With 10 bases removed from V and 5 bases from J, the gap between germline ends came to 21 bases. CDR3 sequence: CATLMDRGEHEQYF. Here the CDR3 DNA reads TGTGCCACCCTGATGGATAGGGGGGAGCACGAGCAGTACTTC.

This clonotype was observed a handful of times. The chain joins TRBV7-8 to TRBJ2-3; a weak D match, TRBD2 (7 bases). Germline V gene lookup returns CDR1 SGHVS and CDR2 FQNEAQ. This CDR3 spans 16 amino acids. Trimming shortened V by 5 bases and J by 4 bases, and 19 bases separated the two germline ends. CDR3 in amino acids: CASSRSSGGGPDTQYF. CDR3 DNA sequence: TGTGCCAGCAGCCGAAGTTCGGGGGGCGGGCCAGATACGCAGTATTTT.

V is TRBV10-3 and J is TRBJ2-3; D is possibly TRBD1 (5 bases). Trimming removed 3 bases at V and 9 bases at J, with 10 bases between. The CDR3 length is 12 residues. Germline loops: CDR1 ENHRY, CDR2 SYGVKD. The CDR3 DNA reads as TGTGCCATCAGTGAAGGGGTGCAGACGCAGTATTTT. Encoded protein: CAISEGVQTQYF.

The rearrangement uses TRBV27 and TRBJ2-5; 7 bases align to TRBD2. The CDR3 totals 17 residues. Germline V CDR1 and CDR2: MNHEY, SMNVEV (reference sequence). With V trimmed by 2 bases and J by 4 bases, 13 bases remained unmatched. The CDR3 nucleotides read TGTGCCAGCAGTTTACAGGGAATGGCGGGAGTAAGAGAGACCCAGTACTTC. Translating it yields CASSLQGMAGVRETQYF.

The chain couples TRBV29-1 to TRBJ2-5, with D perhaps assigned TRBD1 or TRBD2 (5 bases each). The CDR3 consists of 12 residues. V lost 8 bases to trimming and J lost 2 bases, with 12 bases between them. The germline V gene has CDR1 SQVTM and CDR2 ANQGSEA. This CDR3 is CSIRDGQETQYF. CDR3 DNA sequence: TGCAGCATCCGGGACGGGCAAGAGACCCAGTACTTC.

This clonotype was observed a few times. The gene calls are TRBV6-5 and TRBJ2-2; unclear D gene. In germline, CDR1 is MNHEY, CDR2 SVGAGI. The V and J ends lost 0 bases and 3 bases respectively, with 14 bases between them. The CDR3 covers 17 residues. CDR3 nucleotides: TGTGCCAGCAGTTACTCGAACCCTCCCCGGGACACCGGGGAGCTGTTTTTT. It yields the protein CASSYSNPPRDTGELFF.

This clonotype was detected a few times. The gene calls are TRBV2 and TRBJ2-1; 8 positions match TRBD2. The CDR3 consists of 15 residues. V lost 7 bases to trimming and J lost 2 bases; unmatched junction nucleotides: 7. Per germline, CDR1 SNHLY and CDR2 FYNNEI. The CDR3 region has the DNA TGTGCCAGCAAGAGCGGGAGTGTACCCTACAATGAGCAGTTCTTC. Amino acid sequence: CASKSGSVPYNEQFF. The full variable domain, in which reference TRBV2 and TRBJ2-1 provide the parts outside the CDR3, is EPEVTQTPSHQVTQMGQEVILRCVPISNHLYFYWYRQILGQKVEFLVSFYNNEISEKSEIFDDQFSVERPDGSNFTLKIRSTKLEDSAMYFCASKSGSVPYNEQFFGPGTRLTVL.

V and J are TRBV2 and TRBJ2-7, with 8 bases identical to TRBD2. Germline V lookup: CDR1 SNHLY, CDR2 FYNNEI. J gave up 6 bases and V 3 bases, and 4 bases lay outside the gene matches. The CDR3 sequence is 13 residues long. CDR3 sequence: CASSEGGRFEQYF. As DNA, the CDR3 is TGTGCCAGCAGTGAGGGCGGGAGGTTCGAGCAGTACTTC.